Listed here are 11 T cell receptor beta chains from one sample, sequenced in a study of blood T cell repertoires in COVID-19. Using immunoSEQ multiplex PCR, the repertoire was profiled, and TCRdb retains in-frame clones only, with some absent. The sample records some 260,000 clones, 70% to 85% being singletons. Sequences were obtained from peripheral blood. Every receptor here comes from a woman of 80 years or more with acute or convalescent COVID-19.

This chain uses TRBV7-2 with TRBJ2-7; TRBD1 matches at 10 bases. The trim removed 2 bases at V and 3 bases at J, leaving 4 bases unmatched. Germline V CDR1 and CDR2: SGHTA, FQGNSA. This CDR3 comprises 15 residues. The CDR3 region is CASSLRTGGNYEQYF. Written as DNA, the CDR3 is TGTGCCAGCAGCTTAAGGACAGGGGGAAACTACGAGCAGTACTTC.

The chain uses TRBV10-2 and TRBJ1-5, with D possibly TRBD1 on 6 matching bases. CDR1 is WSHSY, CDR2 SAAADI, per germline. V lost 7 bases to trimming and J lost 13 bases, with 23 bases between them. The CDR3 runs 14 residues. CDR3 in amino acids: CASNPLGRGPLQHF. In DNA, the CDR3 is TGCGCCAGCAACCCTTTGGGCAGGGGTCCCCTACAGCATTTT.

The chain combines TRBV19 with TRBJ2-3; the D is unclear. Per germline, CDR1 LNHDA and CDR2 SQIVND (reference sequence). The CDR3 sequence is 14 residues long. The V end lost 4 bases, the J end lost 4 bases, and 12 bases lay between the germline ends. The CDR3 loop is CASSTLTRSDTQYF. CDR3 DNA: TGTGCCAGTAGTACTCTCACCAGGTCAGATACGCAGTATTTT.

The J gene is TRBJ2-6, the V gene TRBV7-6; no clear D gene. Germline V lookup: CDR1 SGHVS, CDR2 FNYEAQ. This CDR3 contains 18 residues. V shed 2 bases and J shed 0 bases, with 14 bases lying between them. CDR3 sequence: CASSLKHPANSGANVLTF. CDR3 coding DNA: TGTGCCAGCAGCTTAAAACACCCCGCAAACTCTGGGGCCAACGTCCTGACTTTC.

The chain uses TRBV6-2 or TRBV6-3 and TRBJ1-2; D possibly corresponds to TRBD1 (5 bases). V was cut by 4 bases and J by 5 bases, with 5 bases left in between. The CDR3 contains 11 residues. The V gene's germline CDR1 is MNHEY and CDR2 SVGEGT. The CDR3 bases are TGTGCCAGCAGTTCAGGGTATGGCTACACCTTC. Translated: CASSSGYGYTF.

The V gene is TRBV4-2, the J gene TRBJ2-2; 9 bases map to TRBD1. CDR3 length: 18 residues. The V gene's germline CDR1 is LGHNA and CDR2 YNFKEQ. Trimming took 4 bases from V and 9 from J; bases not matched to a gene: 18. CDR3 amino acids: CASSLSTQGQGNFWELFF. The CDR3 nucleotides read TGTGCCAGCAGCCTCTCGACTCAGGGACAGGGAAACTTTTGGGAGCTGTTTTTT.

This clone was picked up a small number of times. The rearrangement links TRBV6-5 to TRBJ1-2, with 8 nucleotides matching TRBD1. This CDR3 spans 15 amino acids. Trimming at V came to 7 bases and at J to 4 bases, leaving 11 bases not matched to a gene. Germline-derived CDR1 and CDR2 are MNHEY and SVGAGI. The CDR3 loop reads CASKESSGGAYGYTF. CDR3 in DNA: TGTGCCAGCAAGGAAAGTTCAGGGGGCGCCTATGGCTACACCTTC.

This clone was counted a few times. The chain has TRBV18 and TRBJ2-1, with D perhaps TRBD2 (5 bases). This CDR3 region has 14 residues. CDR1 is KGHSH and CDR2 is LQKENI in the germline V gene. The V and J ends lost 2 bases and 5 bases respectively, with 10 bases between them. The CDR3 reads CASSPFGIHNEQFF. CDR3 nucleotide sequence: TGTGCCAGCTCACCATTCGGGATCCACAATGAGCAGTTCTTC.

The chain couples TRBV6-6 to TRBJ2-2; TRBD1 matches at 8 bases. The CDR3 extends over 15 amino acids. After removal of 5 bases from V and 7 bases from J, the junction contained 9 bases not matched to a gene. Per germline, CDR1 MNHNY and CDR2 SVGAGI (reference sequence). For the CDR3, the DNA is TGTGCCAGCAGTCGGGACAGGAATAGTAACGGGGAGCTGTTTTTT. This sequence encodes CASSRDRNSNGELFF.

The chain is built from TRBV5-1 and TRBJ2-3; 10 bases map to TRBD2. Unmatched junction bases numbered 14, after V lost 4 bases and J lost 3 bases. This CDR3 is built from 18 residues. Per germline, CDR1 SGHRS and CDR2 YFSETQ. In nucleotides, the CDR3 is TGCGCCAGCAGCCGCCAAGGGGCTAGCGGGAGTGGGACAGATACGCAGTATTTT. Amino acid sequence: CASSRQGASGSGTDTQYF.

The V call is TRBV6-2 or TRBV6-3, the J call TRBJ2-3, with 13 nucleotides matching TRBD2. The germline V gene has CDR1 MNHEY and CDR2 SVGEGT. The V segment lost 6 bases and the J segment 8 bases; nucleotides outside the gene matches: 8. The CDR3 has 15 residues. In DNA, the CDR3 is TGTGCCAGCAGCGACACTAGCGGGGGGGCGGGTACGCAGTATTTT. Residues: CASSDTSGGAGTQYF.